Shown below are 28 T cell receptor beta chains from a single sample sequenced in a study of OX40 agonist ivuxolimab in advanced cancers. TCRdb's copy holds only in-frame clones and misses some; the assay was immunoSEQ multiplex PCR. Of about 48,000 clones in the sample, approximately 87% were seen once. This material consisted of CD4+ or CD8+ T cells sorted from blood, taken in a trial of the OX40 agonist ivuxolimab. The receptors shown here come from an adult with an advanced solid tumor such as melanoma, head and neck, liver or kidney cancer.

V and J are TRBV10-2 and TRBJ1-5; D gene ambiguous. V dropped 5 bases and J dropped 0 bases, with 11 bases sitting between them. This CDR3 is 15 amino acids long. In germline, CDR1 is WSHSY, CDR2 SAAADI. In nucleotides, the CDR3 is TGCGCCAGCAGTCGGGAACCCTATAGCAATCAGCCCCAGCATTTT. This encodes CASSREPYSNQPQHF.

This chain connects TRBV7-9 to TRBJ1-5; 7 nucleotides align to TRBD1. The CDR3 totals 15 residues. V was clipped by 6 bases and J by 4 bases; unmatched bases: 9. Germline CDR1 reads SEHNR; CDR2 reads FQNEAQ (reference sequence). The chain's CDR3 is CASSWAGGRNQPQHF. Here the CDR3 DNA reads TGTGCCAGCAGTTGGGCAGGGGGGAGAAATCAGCCCCAGCATTTT. The full variable domain, completed using reference TRBV7-9 and TRBJ1-5, is DTGVSQNPRHKITKRGQNVTFRCDPISEHNRLYWYRQTLGQGPEFLTYFQNEAQLEKSRLLSDRFSAERPKGSFSTLEIQRTEQGDSAMYLCASSWAGGRNQPQHFGDGTRLSIL.

This chain uses TRBV5-1 with TRBJ1-4, with D perhaps matching TRBD1 (5 bases). The CDR3 length is 13 residues. Trimming cost V 4 bases and J 5 bases, with 9 bases left between them. CDR1 is SGHRS and CDR2 is YFSETQ in the germline V gene. The CDR3 spells CASSDYRNEKLFF. The CDR3 DNA reads TGCGCCAGCAGCGACTACAGGAATGAAAAACTGTTTTTT.

The chain uses TRBV6-1 and TRBJ1-6; a weak D match, TRBD1 (5 bases). V lost 8 bases and J lost 7, with 12 bases in between. CDR3 length equals 13 residues. CDR1 MNHNS and CDR2 SASEGT come from the germline V gene. CDR3 region: CASRRDDNSPLHF. The CDR3 DNA is TGTGCCAGCCGGCGGGACGACAATTCACCCCTCCACTTT.

J is TRBJ2-1 and V is TRBV6-5; 8 bases map to TRBD2. With 6 bases clipped from V and 3 bases from J, the junction kept 7 bases outside the gene matches. The length of the CDR3 is 15 residues. The germline V gene has CDR1 MNHEY and CDR2 SVGAGI. CDR3 loop: CASSLGREVYNEQFF. DNA for the CDR3: TGTGCCAGCAGCTTGGGGCGGGAGGTCTACAATGAGCAGTTCTTC.

The V gene is TRBV7-6, the J gene TRBJ2-1; D uncertain. The V gene lost 1 base and the J gene lost 4 bases, with 5 bases spanning the gap. CDR1 is SGHVS, CDR2 FNYEAQ, per germline. The CDR3 is 13 amino acids. CDR3 nucleotide sequence: TGTGCCAGCAGCTTAGAAAGATACAATGAGCAGTTCTTC. Its protein is CASSLERYNEQFF.

Here the CDR3 DNA reads TGTGCCAGCAGACGAATCTCCCAAACCGGGACTAGCGGGATCGAGCAGTACTTC. It codes for CASRRISQTGTSGIEQYF. This rearrangement joins TRBV7-9 to TRBJ2-7, with 13 bases identical to TRBD2. This CDR3 spans 18 amino acids. Germline V CDR1 and CDR2: SEHNR, FQNEAQ (reference sequence). V shed 6 bases, J shed 6 bases, and the junction held 17 bases outside the gene matches.

The J gene is TRBJ2-1, the V gene TRBV7-6, with 7 bases matching TRBD1. This CDR3 region has 13 residues. Germline CDR1 and CDR2: SGHVS and FNYEAQ. J was trimmed by 3 bases and V by 8 bases; bases with no gene match: 4. The CDR3 sequence: CASRAGGYNEQFF. The CDR3 DNA is TGTGCCAGCCGAGCAGGGGGCTACAATGAGCAGTTCTTC.

This chain joins TRBV9 and TRBJ1-4, with D uncertain. Germline CDR1 and CDR2: SGDLS and YYNGEE. The CDR3 runs to 16 residues. Trimming pared 0 bases from V and 6 bases from J, leaving 15 bases between. The CDR3 DNA is TGTGCCAGCAGCGTAGGAGCGAGACATGGCGATGAAAAACTGTTTTTT. This encodes CASSVGARHGDEKLFF.

Here the CDR3 DNA reads TGCGCCAGCAGCCAGGGGGACGTACGTTTGAACACTGAAGCTTTCTTT. This encodes CASSQGDVRLNTEAFF. The rearrangement links TRBV4-3 to TRBJ1-1; D may be TRBD1 (5 bases). V dropped 3 bases and J dropped 0 bases, with 14 bases sitting between them. The CDR3 runs to 16 residues. Germline V gives CDR1 LGHNA, CDR2 YSLEER.

The chain links TRBV6-6 to TRBJ2-5, with D hard to call. V gave up 7 bases and J gave up 7 bases, with 16 bases separating them. This CDR3 region has 13 residues. CDR1 is MNHNY and CDR2 is SVGAGI in the germline V gene (reference sequence). This CDR3 reads CASTLPAGGTQYF. The CDR3 DNA is TGTGCCAGCACCTTACCGGCAGGTGGGACCCAGTACTTC.

Here the CDR3 DNA reads TGTGCCTGGAATTCGGAATGGGCGAGCTGGAGCGAATCCCCCTACAATGAGCAGTTCTTC. Protein product: CAWNSEWASWSESPYNEQFF. The chain is built from TRBV30 and TRBJ2-1; the D is unclear. V shed 4 bases and J shed 2 bases, with 30 bases lying between them. The CDR3 spans 20 residues. Germline assignment: CDR1 GTSNPN and CDR2 SVGIG (reference sequence). The full variable domain, with the rest looked up from reference TRBV30 and TRBJ2-1, is SQTIHQWPATLVQPVGSPLSLECTVEGTSNPNLYWYRQAAGRGLQLLFYSVGIGQISSEVPQNLSASRPQDRQFILSSKKLLLSDSGFYLCAWNSEWASWSESPYNEQFFGPGTRLTVL.

The CDR3 DNA reads as TGTGCCAGTAGTTTCGGGGGCGGGAACACTGAAGCTTTCTTT. This translates into CASSFGGGNTEAFF. The chain uses TRBV19 and TRBJ1-1; tentatively, D is TRBD1 (6 bases). V was trimmed by 5 bases and J by 1 base, leaving 11 bases between them. The CDR3 runs 14 residues. The germline V gene has CDR1 LNHDA and CDR2 SQIVND (reference sequence).

This clone was observed a single time. The gene calls are TRBV7-3 and TRBJ2-5, with 10 bases fitting TRBD1. This CDR3 spans 15 amino acids. The V and J ends lost 5 bases and 4 bases, in that order; junction bases with no gene match: 7. The germline V gene has CDR1 SGHTA and CDR2 FQGTGA. The CDR3 sequence: CASSPGQGVVETQYF. The CDR3 region has the DNA TGTGCCAGCAGCCCCGGACAGGGGGTCGTAGAGACCCAGTACTTC.

The chain is built from TRBV5-4 and TRBJ2-2; 15 bases match TRBD2. This CDR3 is built from 18 residues. The V gene end was trimmed by 4 bases and the J gene end by 0 bases; junction bases not matched to a gene: 4. The germline V gene encodes CDR1 SGHNT and CDR2 YYREEE (reference sequence). Here the CDR3 DNA reads TGTGCCAGCAGCGGGACTAGCGGGGGGAGCGCGAACACCGGGGAGCTGTTTTTT. Encoded protein: CASSGTSGGSANTGELFF.

The table lists this clone with a count of one. J is TRBJ1-1 and V is TRBV7-8; no clear D gene. V dropped 3 bases and J dropped 3 bases, with 8 bases sitting between them. This CDR3 has 13 amino acids. The V gene's germline CDR1 is SGHVS and CDR2 FQNEAQ. The CDR3 bases are TGTGCCAGCAGCTTTTACACTGACACTGAAGCTTTCTTT. Its protein product is CASSFYTDTEAFF. Complete variable domain (other parts from reference TRBV7-8 and TRBJ1-1): GAGVSQSPRYKVAKRGQDVALRCDPISGHVSLFWYQQALGQGPEFLTYFQNEAQLDKSGLPSDRFFAERPEGSVSTLKIQRTQQEDSAVYLCASSFYTDTEAFFGQGTRLTVV.

The chain has TRBV6-1 and TRBJ2-2; D might be TRBD1 or TRBD2, each matching 5 bases. Germline V gene data show CDR1 as MNHNS and CDR2 as SASEGT. The CDR3 covers 14 residues. The ends were cut back, 6 bases at V and 3 bases at J, with 11 bases in the middle. The CDR3, as DNA: TGTGCCAGCAGCGGGACGGTATACACCGGGGAGCTGTTTTTT. Residues: CASSGTVYTGELFF.

This clone was found a few times. The V and J genes are TRBV2 and TRBJ1-1; D uncertain. The CDR3 has 12 residues. Germline V gene lookup returns CDR1 SNHLY and CDR2 FYNNEI. Trimming shortened V by 3 bases and J by 6 bases, and 8 bases separated the two germline ends. The CDR3 is CASSDAGPEAFF. The CDR3 bases are TGTGCCAGCAGTGACGCGGGTCCTGAAGCTTTCTTT.

This clone was counted a single time. The gene calls are TRBV5-6 and TRBJ2-5, with a weak D call TRBD2 (5 bases). The CDR3 is 16 residues long. Deletions cut 0 bases from V and 1 base from J, with 13 bases between. Germline assignment: CDR1 SGHDT and CDR2 YYEEEE. The CDR3 spells CASSLDWGVPQETQYF. The CDR3 DNA reads as TGTGCCAGCAGCTTGGATTGGGGAGTACCCCAAGAGACCCAGTACTTC.

This rearrangement joins TRBV27 to TRBJ2-5; 9 bases fit TRBD1. The J call is in doubt because the DNA end fits TRBJ2-7 better. The CDR3 loop spans 15 amino acids. CDR1 MNHEY and CDR2 SMNVEV come from the germline V gene (reference sequence). CDR3 amino acids: CASSPFTGGASEQYF. The CDR3 DNA reads TGTGCCAGCAGCCCCTTCACAGGGGGCGCGAGCGAGCAGTACTTC.

This chain connects TRBV4-1 to TRBJ2-7; perhaps TRBD1 as D (5 bases). This CDR3 has 16 residues. Germline loops: CDR1 MGHRA, CDR2 YSYEKL. V gave up 0 bases and J gave up 4 bases, with 16 bases separating them. CDR3 DNA: TGCGCCAGCAGCCAAGATCCCCTCCAAGGGGCATACGAGCAGTACTTC. Its protein product is CASSQDPLQGAYEQYF.

V usage is TRBV5-6 and J usage is TRBJ1-4; D is unresolved. The germline V gene has CDR1 SGHDT and CDR2 YYEEEE. V lost 5 bases and J 7 bases, leaving 15 bases between the germline ends. The CDR3 extends over 14 amino acids. CDR3 nucleotides: TGTGCCAGCAGTTCTGGGCTGGAGGGTGAAAAACTGTTTTTT. Encoded protein: CASSSGLEGEKLFF.

This clone was detected a few times. The chain uses TRBV7-2 and TRBJ1-1; 10 nucleotides match TRBD1. Germline V gene lookup returns CDR1 SGHTA and CDR2 FQGNSA. V shed 3 bases and J 7 bases; nucleotides not matched to a gene: 11. The CDR3 runs 16 residues. CDR3 region: CASSFRGTGASLEAFF. The CDR3 DNA reads TGTGCCAGCAGCTTCAGGGGGACAGGGGCCTCCCTTGAAGCTTTCTTT.

This chain joins TRBV7-6 and TRBJ2-7; the match to TRBD1 covers 9 bases. Germline lookup yields CDR1 SGHVS and CDR2 FNYEAQ. The CDR3 length is 15 residues. After removal of 1 base from V and 7 bases from J, the junction contained 8 bases not matched to a gene. For the CDR3, the DNA is TGTGCCAGCAGCTTAGGGGGAGACAGGGGGGAAGAGCAGTACTTC. Residues: CASSLGGDRGEEQYF.

The rearrangement links TRBV5-8 to TRBJ2-7; no clear D gene. Trimming pared 0 bases from V and 3 bases from J, leaving 13 bases between. The CDR3 is 15 amino acids. Germline CDR1 and CDR2: SGHTS and YDEGEE. CDR3 region: CASSLGPVKVYEQYF. CDR3 DNA sequence: TGTGCCAGCAGCTTGGGTCCAGTGAAAGTCTACGAGCAGTACTTC.

This clone occurred once. The rearrangement links TRBV4-1 to TRBJ2-1; D is possibly TRBD2 (5 bases). CDR3 length: 16 amino acids. V was trimmed by 0 bases and J by 3 bases, leaving 12 bases between them. The germline V gene has CDR1 MGHRA and CDR2 YSYEKL. The CDR3 DNA sequence: TGCGCCAGCAGCCAAGAGGACTTTTCCCACTACAATGAGCAGTTCTTC. It is translated as CASSQEDFSHYNEQFF.

This chain connects TRBV27 to TRBJ1-2; possibly TRBD1 for D (5 bases). V was clipped by 6 bases and J by 9 bases, with 20 bases between them. The CDR3 length is 14 residues. Germline V gene data show CDR1 as MNHEY and CDR2 as SMNVEV (reference sequence). In DNA form, the CDR3 reads TGTGCCAGCAGAACAACGACAGTGGAGGCGAGCTACACCTTC. The encoded protein is CASRTTTVEASYTF.

The rearrangement joins TRBV5-1 to TRBJ1-5, with 7 bases that match TRBD1. The germline gives CDR1 SGHRS, CDR2 YFSETQ. The CDR3 contains 15 residues. The V and J ends lost 4 bases and 3 bases, in that order; junction bases with no gene match: 7. CDR3 nucleotides: TGCGCCAGCAGCGCGGAGGGGGCCGACAATCAGCCCCAGCATTTT. Translation gives CASSAEGADNQPQHF. Full variable domain (rest looked up from reference TRBV5-1 and TRBJ1-5): KAGVTQTPRYLIKTRGQQVTLSCSPISGHRSVSWYQQTPGQGLQFLFEYFSETQRNKGNFPGRFSGRQFSNSRSEMNVSTLELGDSALYLCASSAEGADNQPQHFGDGTRLSIL.